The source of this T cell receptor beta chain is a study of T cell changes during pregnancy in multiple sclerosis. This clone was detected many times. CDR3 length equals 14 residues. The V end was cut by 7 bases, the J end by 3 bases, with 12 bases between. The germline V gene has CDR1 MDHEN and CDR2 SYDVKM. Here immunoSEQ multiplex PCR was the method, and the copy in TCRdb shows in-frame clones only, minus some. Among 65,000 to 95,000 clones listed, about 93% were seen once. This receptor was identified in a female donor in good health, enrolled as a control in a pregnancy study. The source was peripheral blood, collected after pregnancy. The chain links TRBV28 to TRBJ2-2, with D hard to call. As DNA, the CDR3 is TGTGCCAGCATTTTCACTCCGCACACCGGGGAGCTGTTTTTT. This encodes CASIFTPHTGELFF. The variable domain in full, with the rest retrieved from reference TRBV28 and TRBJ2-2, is DVKVTQSSRYLVKRTGEKVFLECVQDMDHENMFWYRQDPGLGLRLIYFSYDVKMKEKGDIPEGYSVSREKKERFSLILESASTNQTSMYLCASIFTPHTGELFFGEGSRLTVL.